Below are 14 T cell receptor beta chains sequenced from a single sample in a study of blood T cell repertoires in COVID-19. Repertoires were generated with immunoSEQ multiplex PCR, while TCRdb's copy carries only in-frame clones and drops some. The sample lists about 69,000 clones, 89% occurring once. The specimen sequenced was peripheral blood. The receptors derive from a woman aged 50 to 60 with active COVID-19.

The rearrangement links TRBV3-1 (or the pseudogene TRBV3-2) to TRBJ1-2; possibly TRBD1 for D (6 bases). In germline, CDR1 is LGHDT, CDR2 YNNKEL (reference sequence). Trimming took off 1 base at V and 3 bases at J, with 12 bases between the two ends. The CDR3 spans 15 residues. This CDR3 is CASSQAGGGDYGYTF. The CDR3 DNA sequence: TGTGCCAGCAGCCAAGCGGGCGGGGGCGACTATGGCTACACCTTC.

The CDR3: CASSDSSSGPYNEQFF. Written as DNA, the CDR3 is TGTGCCAGCAGTGACTCGAGTAGCGGACCTTACAATGAGCAGTTCTTC. V and J are TRBV6-4 and TRBJ2-1, with a possible D match to TRBD2 (6 bases). The CDR3 sequence is 16 residues long. Germline CDR1 MRHNA, CDR2 SNTAGT. The V end lost 0 bases, the J end lost 4 bases, and 13 bases lay between the germline ends.

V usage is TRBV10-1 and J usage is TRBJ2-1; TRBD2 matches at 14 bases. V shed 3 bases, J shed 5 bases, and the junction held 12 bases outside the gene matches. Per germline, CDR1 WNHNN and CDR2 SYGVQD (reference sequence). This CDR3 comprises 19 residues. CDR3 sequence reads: CASSDGLAGGEGNDNEQFF. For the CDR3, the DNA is TGCGCCAGCAGTGATGGACTAGCGGGAGGAGAGGGGAACGACAATGAGCAGTTCTTC.

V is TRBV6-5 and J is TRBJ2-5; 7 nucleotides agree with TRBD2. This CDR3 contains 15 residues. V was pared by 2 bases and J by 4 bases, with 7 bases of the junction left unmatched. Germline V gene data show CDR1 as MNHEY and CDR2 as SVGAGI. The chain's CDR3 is CASSYARAGRETQYF. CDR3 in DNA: TGTGCCAGCAGTTACGCAAGAGCGGGACGAGAGACCCAGTACTTC.

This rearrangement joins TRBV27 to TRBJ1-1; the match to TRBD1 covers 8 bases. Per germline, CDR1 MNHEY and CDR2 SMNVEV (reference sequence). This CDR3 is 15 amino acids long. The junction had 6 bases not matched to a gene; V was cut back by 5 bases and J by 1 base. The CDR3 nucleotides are TGTGCCAGCAGTCCCACCGGGACAGGGAACACTGAAGCTTTCTTT. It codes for CASSPTGTGNTEAFF.

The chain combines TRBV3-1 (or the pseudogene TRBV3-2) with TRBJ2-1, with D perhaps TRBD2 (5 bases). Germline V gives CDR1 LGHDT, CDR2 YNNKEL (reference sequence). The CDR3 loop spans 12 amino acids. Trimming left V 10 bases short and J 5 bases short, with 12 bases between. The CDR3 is CATRGKDNEQFF. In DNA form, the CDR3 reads TGTGCCACCCGAGGGAAGGACAATGAGCAGTTCTTC.

The CDR3 loop is CASSGLQAGAYNEQFF. CDR3 nucleotides: TGTGCCAGCAGTGGATTACAAGCGGGAGCCTACAATGAGCAGTTCTTC. J is TRBJ2-1 and V is TRBV6-1; the match to TRBD2 covers 8 bases. Losses at the gene ends were 4 bases for V and 2 bases for J; bases not matched to a gene: 7. The CDR3 contains 16 residues. Germline assignment: CDR1 MNHNS and CDR2 SASEGT.

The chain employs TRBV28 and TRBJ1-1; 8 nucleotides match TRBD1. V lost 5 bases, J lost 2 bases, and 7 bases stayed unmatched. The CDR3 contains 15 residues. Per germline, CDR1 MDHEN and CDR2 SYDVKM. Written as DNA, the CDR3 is TGTGCCAGCAGTCTCTCAACAGGGGGTAACACTGAAGCTTTCTTT. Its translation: CASSLSTGGNTEAFF.

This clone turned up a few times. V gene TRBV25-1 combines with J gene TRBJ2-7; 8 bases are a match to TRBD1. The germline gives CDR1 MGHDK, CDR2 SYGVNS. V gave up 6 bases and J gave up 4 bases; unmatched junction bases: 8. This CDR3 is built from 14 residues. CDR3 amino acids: CASRDDRGAYEQYF. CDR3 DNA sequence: TGTGCCAGCAGGGATGACAGGGGCGCTTACGAGCAGTACTTC.

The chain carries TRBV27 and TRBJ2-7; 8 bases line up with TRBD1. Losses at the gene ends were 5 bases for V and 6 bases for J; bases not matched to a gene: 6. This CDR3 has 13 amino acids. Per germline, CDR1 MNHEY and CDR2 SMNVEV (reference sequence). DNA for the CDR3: TGTGCCAGCAGTCAACTGACAGGGGCCGAGCAGTACTTC. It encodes CASSQLTGAEQYF.

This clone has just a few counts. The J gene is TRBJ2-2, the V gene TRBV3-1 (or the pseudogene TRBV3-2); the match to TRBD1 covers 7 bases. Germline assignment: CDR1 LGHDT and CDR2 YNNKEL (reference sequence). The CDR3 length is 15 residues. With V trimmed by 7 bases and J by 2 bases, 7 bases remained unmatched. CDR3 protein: CASTFGTANTGELFF. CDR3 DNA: TGTGCCAGCACTTTCGGGACAGCTAACACCGGGGAGCTGTTTTTT.

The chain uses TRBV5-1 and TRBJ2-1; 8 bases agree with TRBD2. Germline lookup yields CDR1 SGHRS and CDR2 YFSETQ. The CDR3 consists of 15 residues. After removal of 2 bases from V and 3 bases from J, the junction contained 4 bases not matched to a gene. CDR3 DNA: TGCGCCAGCAGCTTTTCAGCGGGAGACTACAATGAGCAGTTCTTC. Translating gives CASSFSAGDYNEQFF. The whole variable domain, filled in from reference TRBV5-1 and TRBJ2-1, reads KAGVTQTPRYLIKTRGQQVTLSCSPISGHRSVSWYQQTPGQGLQFLFEYFSETQRNKGNFPGRFSGRQFSNSRSEMNVSTLELGDSALYLCASSFSAGDYNEQFFGPGTRLTVL.

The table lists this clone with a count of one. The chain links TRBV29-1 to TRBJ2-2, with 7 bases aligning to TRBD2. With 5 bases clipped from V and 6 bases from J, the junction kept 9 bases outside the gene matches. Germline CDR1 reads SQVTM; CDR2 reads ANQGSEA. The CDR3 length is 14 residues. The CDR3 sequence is CSVIPGGNAGELFF. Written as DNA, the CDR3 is TGCAGCGTTATCCCGGGAGGAAACGCCGGGGAGCTGTTTTTT.

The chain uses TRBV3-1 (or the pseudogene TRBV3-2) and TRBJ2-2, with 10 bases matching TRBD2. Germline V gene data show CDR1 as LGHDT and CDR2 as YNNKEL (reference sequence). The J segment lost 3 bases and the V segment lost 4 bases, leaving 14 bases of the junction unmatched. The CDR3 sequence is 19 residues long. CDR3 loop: CASSPPAGGPSGDTGELFF. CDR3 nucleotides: TGTGCCAGCAGCCCACCAGCGGGAGGGCCCTCGGGGGACACCGGGGAGCTGTTTTTT.